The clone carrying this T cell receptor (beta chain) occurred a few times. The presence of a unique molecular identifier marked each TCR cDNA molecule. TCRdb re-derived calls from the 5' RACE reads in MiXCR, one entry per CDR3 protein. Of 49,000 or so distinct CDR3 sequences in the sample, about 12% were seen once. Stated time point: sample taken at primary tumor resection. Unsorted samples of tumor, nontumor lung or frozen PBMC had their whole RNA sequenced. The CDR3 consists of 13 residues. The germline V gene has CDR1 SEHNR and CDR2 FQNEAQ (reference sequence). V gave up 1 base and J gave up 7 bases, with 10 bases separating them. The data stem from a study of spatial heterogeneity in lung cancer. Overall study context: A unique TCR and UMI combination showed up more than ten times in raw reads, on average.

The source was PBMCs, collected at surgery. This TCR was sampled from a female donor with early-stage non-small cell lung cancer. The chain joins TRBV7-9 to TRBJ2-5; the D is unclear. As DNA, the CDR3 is TGTGCCAGCAGCTTAGGTGAAGAGCGGACCCAGTACTTC. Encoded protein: CASSLGEERTQYF.